One sample yielded the 25 T cell receptor beta chains listed below, sequenced in a study of tumor and adjacent non-tumor tissue in lung cancer. No cell sorting was done before RNA was extracted from the tissue. Distant lung tissue was collected more than 3 cm away from the tumor edge. TCRbeta libraries were built with three rounds of nested PCR, modified from ARM-PCR. TCRdb processed the multiplex PCR reads anew with MiXCR; each CDR3 protein has one entry. This table has around 82,000 distinct CDR3 sequences, 80% to 90% appearing once. Material: distant non-tumor lung tissue. These receptors all come from a man between 60 and 70 years old with non-small cell lung cancer.

The V call is TRBV20-1, the J call TRBJ2-3; D is undetermined. The CDR3 contains 15 residues. Trimming left V 0 bases short and J 4 bases short, with 14 bases between. CDR1 and CDR2 (germline): DFQATT, SNEGSKA (reference sequence). The CDR3: CSARELGNSSDTQYF. In nucleotides, the CDR3 is TGCAGTGCTAGAGAATTAGGCAACTCCTCAGATACGCAGTATTTT.

A remark on this clonotype: This may arise from a read error, as a much more abundant clone is one base away. The chain carries TRBV6-4 and TRBJ2-2; D ambiguous. From germline, CDR1 is MRHNA and CDR2 SNTAGT. The V end was cut by 3 bases, the J end by 1 base, with 12 bases between. This CDR3 spans 16 amino acids. DNA of the CDR3: TGTGCCAGCAGTGAAGTGAGAAGGGAGAACACCGGGGAGCTGTTTTTT. It codes for CASSEVRRENTGELFF.

About this clonotype: One end of the junction is discordant with germline, which a read error may explain. The chain recombines TRBV6-2 or TRBV6-3 with TRBJ2-7, with 11 bases matching TRBD2. There are 15 residues in the CDR3. The germline V gene encodes CDR1 MNHEY and CDR2 SVGEGT. As DNA, the CDR3 is TGTGCCAGCGGATCTAGCGGGGGGAGCTCCTACGAGCAGTGTTTC. The encoded protein is CASGSSGGSSYEQCF.

Worth noting for this clonotype: Relative to the germline gene, one junction end is altered; a read error may explain this. The CDR3 spells CASSLDPLELGGRTDTQYF. CDR3 DNA sequence: TGTGCCAGCAGTTTAGATCCCCTAGAACTCGGGGGCCGCACAGATACGCAGTATTTT. The chain is built from TRBV11-3 and TRBJ2-3; D is tentatively TRBD1 or TRBD2 (6 bases each). Germline V gene sequence: CDR1 SGHNT, CDR2 YENEEA. The CDR3 contains 19 residues. The full variable domain, in which reference TRBV11-3 and TRBJ2-3 provide the parts outside the CDR3, is EAGVVQSPRYKIIEKKQPVAFWCNPISGHNTLYWYLQNLGQGPELLIRYENEEAVDDSQLPKDRFSAERLKGVDSTLKIQPAELGDSAVYLCASSLDPLELGGRTDTQYFGPGTRLTVL.

As to this clonotype: The final CDR3 position lacks the conserved phenylalanine or tryptophan, pointing to a likely read error. The V and J genes are TRBV29-1 and TRBJ2-5, with 7 bases identical to TRBD2. The CDR3 is 12 amino acids. V lost 4 bases, J lost 5 bases, and 4 bases stayed unmatched. From germline, CDR1 is SQVTM and CDR2 ANQGSEA. Here the CDR3 DNA reads TGCAGCGTTGTGGGACTAACGGAGACCCAGTACTTA. The encoded protein is CSVVGLTETQYL.

Comment on this clonotype: A read error may account for a junction end that differs from germline. The gene calls are TRBV12-3 or TRBV12-4 and TRBJ1-2; D gene uncertain. The CDR3 runs to 13 residues. The CDR3 sequence is CASSLRRNYGYTF. CDR3 sequence (DNA): TGTGCCAGCAGTTTACGACGGAACTATGGGTACACCTTC.

A note on this clonotype: This CDR3 is missing its conserved last phenylalanine or tryptophan, likely due to a read error. The V and J genes are TRBV11-1 and TRBJ2-7, with D possibly being TRBD1 (5 bases). The CDR3 is made up of 13 amino acids. Germline V CDR1 and CDR2: SGHAT, FQDESV (reference sequence). DNA for the CDR3: TGTTCCAGCAGCACGGACAAGGGTGGAGAGCAGTACATC. Residues: CSSSTDKGGEQYI.

This clonotype was recorded only once. The V and J genes are TRBV11-2 and TRBJ2-5; 7 bases match TRBD1. In germline, CDR1 is SGHAT, CDR2 FQNNGV. The CDR3 contains 16 residues. Trimming cost V 6 bases and J 7 bases; bases outside gene matches: 17. CDR3 sequence (DNA): TGTGCCAGCAGATCCACAATGAGGGGGCCAAAGGTGACCCAGTACTTC. It specifies CASRSTMRGPKVTQYF.

This sequence joins TRBV6-5 and TRBJ1-6; the D is unclear. Looked up from germline, CDR1 is MNHEY and CDR2 is SVGAGI. The ends were cut back, 8 bases at V and 5 bases at J, with 16 bases in the middle. The CDR3 has 15 amino acids. The CDR3 spells CASAWRRRDNSPLHF. CDR3 DNA sequence: TGTGCCAGCGCTTGGAGACGGCGTGATAATTCACCCCTCCACTTT.

V and J are TRBV29-1 and TRBJ1-1; D not resolved. This CDR3 has 13 amino acids. The V end was cut by 2 bases, the J end by 3 bases, with 10 bases between. Germline CDR1 and CDR2: SQVTM and ANQGSEA. CDR3 sequence (DNA): TGCAGCGTTGAACGAGCACATTACACTGAAGCTTTCTTT. Its protein product is CSVERAHYTEAFF.

Points on this clonotype: One junction end does not reproduce the germline sequence, and a read error may be involved. The chain has TRBV6-5 and TRBJ1-5; perhaps TRBD1 as D (6 bases). The CDR3 is made up of 15 amino acids. CDR1 MNHEY and CDR2 SVGAGI come from the germline V gene. The DNA for the CDR3 is TGTGCCATCAGTTACTTACAGGGAGGCAATCAGCCCCAGCATTTT. This gives the protein CAISYLQGGNQPQHF.

For this clonotype: The germline gene is not matched at one end of the junction; a read error may be the cause. The chain uses TRBV28 and TRBJ1-1; a possible D gene is TRBD1 (6 bases). The CDR3 has 13 amino acids. CDR1 and CDR2 (germline): MDHEN, SYDVKM. CDR3 protein: CASSLRGGTEDFF. In DNA, the CDR3 is TGTGCCAGCAGTTTAAGGGGGGGCACTGAAGATTTCTTT. The full variable domain, completed using reference TRBV28 and TRBJ1-1, is DVKVTQSSRYLVKRTGEKVFLECVQDMDHENMFWYRQDPGLGLRLIYFSYDVKMKEKGDIPEGYSVSREKKERFSLILESASTNQTSMYLCASSLRGGTEDFFGQGTRLTVV.

The V call is TRBV29-1, the J call TRBJ2-1; 8 nucleotides align to TRBD2. V was clipped by 1 base and J by 6 bases; unmatched bases: 8. The germline gives CDR1 SQVTM, CDR2 ANQGSEA. This CDR3 region has 15 residues. CDR3 loop: CSVEVAGGGRNEQFF. The CDR3 DNA reads TGCAGCGTTGAAGTTGCGGGGGGCGGGCGCAATGAGCAGTTCTTC.

On this clonotype: An end of the junction does not agree with germline; a read error may underlie this. The rearrangement links TRBV11-2 to TRBJ2-5, with 7 bases lining up with TRBD1. This CDR3 comprises 13 residues. Germline CDR1 SGHAT, CDR2 FQNNGV. The CDR3 sequence: CPSGSTGEETQYF. CDR3 sequence (DNA): TGTCCCAGTGGCTCTACAGGGGAAGAGACACAGTACTTC.

CDR3 in amino acids: CASSQDTPVPYEQYF. CDR3 DNA sequence: TGTGCCAGCAGCCAAGATACTCCAGTGCCGTACGAGCAGTACTTC. The chain uses TRBV4-2 and TRBJ2-7; D unclear. Germline CDR1 LGHNA, CDR2 YNFKEQ. The ends were cut back, 0 bases at V and 4 bases at J, with 13 bases in the middle. The CDR3 consists of 15 residues.

On this clonotype itself: Germline and junction disagree at one end, which may indicate a read error. The chain carries TRBV12-3 or TRBV12-4 and TRBJ2-7, with D maybe TRBD2 (6 bases). The CDR3 spans 15 residues. CDR3 in amino acids: CANSQPGLGAYEQYF. CDR3 sequence (DNA): TGTGCCAACAGTCAACCGGGACTGGGGGCCTACGAGCAGTACTTC.

The rearrangement links TRBV4-2 to TRBJ2-3; a possible D gene is TRBD2 (6 bases). Germline V gene sequence: CDR1 LGHNA, CDR2 YNFKEQ. CDR3 length equals 16 residues. The CDR3 loop is CTSSQEASPGPATQYF. CDR3 DNA sequence: TGTACTAGCAGCCAAGAGGCTAGCCCAGGGCCAGCTACGCAGTATTTT.

This clonotype was observed many times. The chain uses TRBV30 and TRBJ2-1; possibly TRBD2 for D (7 bases). Looked up from germline, CDR1 is GTSNPN and CDR2 is SVGIG (reference sequence). Between the trimmed V and J ends, which lost 3 bases and 9 bases, there was a span of 18 bases. The CDR3 is 14 amino acids. The CDR3 spells CAWRGPSGGGEQFF. DNA of the CDR3: TGTGCCTGGAGGGGGCCTAGCGGAGGGGGTGAGCAGTTCTTC.

J is TRBJ1-1 and V is TRBV4-1, with TRBD1 matching 7 bases. The CDR3 has 13 amino acids. Per germline, CDR1 MGHRA and CDR2 YSYEKL. J lost 11 bases, V lost 1 base, and 7 bases had no gene match. The CDR3 protein is CASSQAAGTAAFF. CDR3 nucleotide sequence: TGCGCCAGCAGCCAAGCCGCCGGGACAGCTGCTTTCTTT.

A note on this clonotype: Germline and junction disagree at one end, which may indicate a read error. The chain employs TRBV4-2 and TRBJ1-3; D perhaps matches TRBD1 (5 bases). CDR1 is LGHNA, CDR2 YNFKEQ, per germline. CDR3 length: 17 amino acids. The CDR3 reads CASPQREGPLSGNTIYF. The CDR3 DNA is TGTGCCAGCCCCCAACGGGAGGGACCGCTATCTGGAAACACCATATATTTC.

This clonotype was detected once. The missing conserved phenylalanine or tryptophan at the end of this CDR3 makes a read error likely. This sequence joins TRBV20-1 and TRBJ1-1, with TRBD1 matching over 7 bases. From germline, CDR1 is DFQATT and CDR2 SNEGSKA (reference sequence). The CDR3 is 16 amino acids. J gave up 2 bases and V 5 bases, and 14 bases lay outside the gene matches. As DNA, the CDR3 is TGCAGTGCTCCAAGGGCTGGACAGGTACCAAACACTGAAGCTTTCCTT. Protein product: CSAPRAGQVPNTEAFL.

The chain employs TRBV6-1 and TRBJ2-7; 9 nucleotides line up with TRBD2. Germline CDR1 and CDR2: MNHNS and SASEGT. V lost 7 bases and J lost 4; bases outside the gene matches: 20. The CDR3 consists of 18 residues. CDR3 coding DNA: TGTGCCAGCACTATAAAGGGAATCTGGACTAGCGCAGTTTACGAGCAGTACTTC. Residues: CASTIKGIWTSAVYEQYF.

The CDR3: CASSPLDATNEKLFF. CDR3 DNA sequence: TGCGCCAGCAGCCCCCTAGATGCAACTAATGAAAAACTGTTTTTT. The rearrangement links TRBV5-1 to TRBJ1-4; D remains unclear. Germline CDR1 SGHRS, CDR2 YFSETQ. Deletions cut 4 bases from V and 0 bases from J, with 10 bases between. CDR3 length equals 15 residues.

Of note for this clonotype: Given a much more abundant clone one base away, this may be a read error. The final CDR3 position lacks the conserved phenylalanine or tryptophan, pointing to a likely read error. The rearrangement joins TRBV4-1 to TRBJ2-2; unclear D gene. Germline V gives CDR1 MGHRA, CDR2 YSYEKL. The CDR3 consists of 16 residues. Deletions cut 0 bases from V and 4 bases from J, with 12 bases between. The CDR3 reads CASSQDAVSSTGELFL. The CDR3, as DNA: TGCGCCAGCAGCCAAGATGCGGTATCCTCCACCGGGGAGCTGTTTCTT.

Turning to this clonotype: Relative to the germline gene, one junction end is altered; a read error may explain this. The chain couples TRBV11-2 to TRBJ2-5; 7 nucleotides line up with TRBD1. This CDR3 has 13 amino acids. Germline V CDR1 and CDR2: SGHAT, FQNNGV. Here the CDR3 reads CTSSSTGELTQYF. CDR3 nucleotide sequence: TGTACCAGCAGCTCTACAGGGGAACTGACCCAGTACTTT.